This TCR beta chain was captured in a study of CD8 T cells in ankylosing spondylitis. This CDR3 comprises 15 residues. V was clipped by 3 bases and J by 3 bases, with 14 bases between them. Whole-study results and caveats: Clones tied to disease were said to be significantly enriched in matched ankylosing spondylitis synovial fluid. Apparently characteristic of ankylosing spondylitis blood was a TCR beta motif (roughly eight highly homologous variants). With a CD8+ phenotype, disease-linked clones were relatively rare in peripheral blood.

This clonotype was recorded at least ten times. Its antigen is undetermined. Quantitative molecular-barcoded 5'-RACE generated the TCR beta libraries. TCRdb re-derived calls from the 5' RACE reads in MiXCR, one entry per CDR3 protein. Found here are fewer than 550,000 distinct CDR3 sequences, approximately 5% of them singletons; the top ten hold under 4.5%. This chain links TRBV12-3 or TRBV12-4 with TRBJ1-1; TRBD1 might be the D (5 bases). The source is a male donor with ankylosing spondylitis. Sequenced sample: blood, either unsorted or a sorted T cell fraction (not recorded which). The CDR3 nucleotides are TGTGCCAGCAGTTTTGTTCTCGAAGGGGACACTGAAGCTTTCTTT. Translation gives CASSFVLEGDTEAFF.